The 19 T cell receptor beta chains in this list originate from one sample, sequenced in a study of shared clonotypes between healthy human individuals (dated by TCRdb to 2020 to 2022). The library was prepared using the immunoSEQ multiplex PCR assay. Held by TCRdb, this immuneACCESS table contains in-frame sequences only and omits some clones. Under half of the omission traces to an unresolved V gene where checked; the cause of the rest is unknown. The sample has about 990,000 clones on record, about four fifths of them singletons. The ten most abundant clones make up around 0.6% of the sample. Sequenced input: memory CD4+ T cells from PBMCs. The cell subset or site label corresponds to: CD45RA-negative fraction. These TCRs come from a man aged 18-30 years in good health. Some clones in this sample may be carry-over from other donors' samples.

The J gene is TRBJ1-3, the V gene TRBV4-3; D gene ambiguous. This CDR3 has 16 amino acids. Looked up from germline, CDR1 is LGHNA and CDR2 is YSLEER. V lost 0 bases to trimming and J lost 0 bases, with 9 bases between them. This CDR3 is CASSQDWSVSGNTIYF. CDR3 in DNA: TGCGCCAGCAGCCAAGATTGGTCGGTCTCTGGAAACACCATATATTTT.

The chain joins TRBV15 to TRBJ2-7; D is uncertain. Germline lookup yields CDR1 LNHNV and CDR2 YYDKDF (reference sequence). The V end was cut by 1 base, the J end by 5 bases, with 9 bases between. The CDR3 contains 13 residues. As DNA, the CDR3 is TGTGCCACCAGCAGAGGCGGCCTTAACGAGCAGTACTTC. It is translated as CATSRGGLNEQYF. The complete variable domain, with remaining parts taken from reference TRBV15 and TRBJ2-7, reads DAMVIQNPRYQVTQFGKPVTLSCSQTLNHNVMYWYQQKSSQAPKLLFHYYDKDFNNEADTPDNFQSRRPNTSFCFLDIRSPGLGDTAMYLCATSRGGLNEQYFGPGTRLTVT.

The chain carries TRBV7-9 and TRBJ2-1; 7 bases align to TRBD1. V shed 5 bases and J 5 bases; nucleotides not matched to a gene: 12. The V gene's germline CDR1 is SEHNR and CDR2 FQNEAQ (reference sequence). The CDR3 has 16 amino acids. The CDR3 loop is CASSQGDSRLHNEQFF. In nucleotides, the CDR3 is TGTGCCAGCAGCCAGGGGGACAGCCGACTCCACAATGAGCAGTTCTTC.

The DNA of the CDR3 is TGCAGCGTTTCCGGGCTAGTAGCGGGAGGGTTCAATGAGCAGTTCTTC. This translates into CSVSGLVAGGFNEQFF. The chain links TRBV29-1 to TRBJ2-1, with 11 bases identical to TRBD2. CDR1 is SQVTM, CDR2 ANQGSEA, per germline. After removal of 5 bases from V and 6 bases from J, the junction contained 12 bases not matched to a gene. This CDR3 is 16 amino acids long.

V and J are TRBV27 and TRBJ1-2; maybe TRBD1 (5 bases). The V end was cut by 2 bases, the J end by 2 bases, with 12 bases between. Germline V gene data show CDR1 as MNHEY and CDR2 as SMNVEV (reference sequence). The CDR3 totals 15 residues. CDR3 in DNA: TGTGCCAGCAGTTTAGCGGGGACGGTAAACTATGGCTACACCTTC. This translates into CASSLAGTVNYGYTF.

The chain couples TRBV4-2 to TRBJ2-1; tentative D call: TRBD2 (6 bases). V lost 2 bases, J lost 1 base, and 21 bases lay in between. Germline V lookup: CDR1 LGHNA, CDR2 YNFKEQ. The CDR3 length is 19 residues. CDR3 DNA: TGTGCCAGCAGCCAAAGGGGTTCGGCGGGAAGGGGTTCCTACAATGAGCAGTTCTTC. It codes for CASSQRGSAGRGSYNEQFF.

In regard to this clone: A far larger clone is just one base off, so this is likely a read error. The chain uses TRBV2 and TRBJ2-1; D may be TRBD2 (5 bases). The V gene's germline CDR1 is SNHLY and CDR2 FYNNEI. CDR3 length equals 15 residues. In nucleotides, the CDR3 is TGTGCCGGCAGTGAACGGGGATCCCCCTACAATGAGCAGTTCTTC. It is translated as CAGSERGSPYNEQFF.

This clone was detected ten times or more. In nucleotides, the CDR3 is TGTGCCAGCAGTTTCCCACCTGGGAGCGGGGGGGCAGATACGCAGTATTTT. This translates into CASSFPPGSGGADTQYF. The chain employs TRBV28 and TRBJ2-3; 10 bases are shared with TRBD2. Germline V gene sequence: CDR1 MDHEN, CDR2 SYDVKM. V gave up 3 bases and J gave up 4 bases; unmatched junction bases: 10. The CDR3 spans 17 residues.

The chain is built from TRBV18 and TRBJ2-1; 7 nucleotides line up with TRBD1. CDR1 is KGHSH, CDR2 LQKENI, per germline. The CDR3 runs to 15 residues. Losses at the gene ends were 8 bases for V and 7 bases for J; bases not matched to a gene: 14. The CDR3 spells CASQIDRESGNEQFF. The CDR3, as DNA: TGTGCCAGCCAAATTGACAGGGAATCTGGGAATGAGCAGTTCTTC.

CDR3 protein: CASRRLDRGDTQYF. For the CDR3, the DNA is TGTGCCAGCAGGAGACTAGACCGGGGAGATACGCAGTATTTT. This sequence joins TRBV7-2 and TRBJ2-3; D perhaps matches TRBD2 (6 bases). V gave up 6 bases and J gave up 5 bases, with 15 bases separating them. Germline V gene data show CDR1 as SGHTA and CDR2 as FQGNSA. The CDR3 loop spans 14 amino acids.

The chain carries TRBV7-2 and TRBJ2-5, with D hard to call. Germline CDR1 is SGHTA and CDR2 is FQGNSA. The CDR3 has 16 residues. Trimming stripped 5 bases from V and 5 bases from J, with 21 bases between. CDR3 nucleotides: TGTGCCAGCAGCGCTCGGGCATCACAGCGAAGGGAGACCCAGTACTTC. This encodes CASSARASQRRETQYF.

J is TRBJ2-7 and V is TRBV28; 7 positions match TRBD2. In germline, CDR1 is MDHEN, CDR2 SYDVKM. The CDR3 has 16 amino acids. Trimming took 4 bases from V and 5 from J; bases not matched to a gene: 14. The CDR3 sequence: CASSSLLMTSTHEQYF. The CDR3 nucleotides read TGTGCCAGCAGTTCCCTCCTAATGACTAGCACCCACGAGCAGTACTTC.

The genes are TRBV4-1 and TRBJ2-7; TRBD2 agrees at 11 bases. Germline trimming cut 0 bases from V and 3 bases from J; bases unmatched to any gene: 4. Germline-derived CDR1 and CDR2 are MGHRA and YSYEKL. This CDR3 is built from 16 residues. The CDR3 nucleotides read TGCGCCAGCAGCCAAGATGGGACTAGCGGAGTCTACGAGCAGTACTTC. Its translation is CASSQDGTSGVYEQYF.

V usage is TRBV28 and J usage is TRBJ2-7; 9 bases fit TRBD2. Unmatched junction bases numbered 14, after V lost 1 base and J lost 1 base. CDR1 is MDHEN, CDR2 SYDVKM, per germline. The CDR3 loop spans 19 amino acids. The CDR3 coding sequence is TGTGCCAGCAGTTTATCCCCTGGTACCGGCGGGAGGGAATCCTACGAGCAGTACTTC. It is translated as CASSLSPGTGGRESYEQYF. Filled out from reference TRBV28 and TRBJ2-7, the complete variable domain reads DVKVTQSSRYLVKRTGEKVFLECVQDMDHENMFWYRQDPGLGLRLIYFSYDVKMKEKGDIPEGYSVSREKKERFSLILESASTNQTSMYLCASSLSPGTGGRESYEQYFGPGTRLTVT.

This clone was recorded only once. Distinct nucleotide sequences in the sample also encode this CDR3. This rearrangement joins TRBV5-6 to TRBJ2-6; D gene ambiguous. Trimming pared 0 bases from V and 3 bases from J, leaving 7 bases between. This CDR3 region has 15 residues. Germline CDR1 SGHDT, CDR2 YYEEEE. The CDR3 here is CASSLGVSGANVLTF. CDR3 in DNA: TGTGCCAGCAGCTTGGGCGTAAGTGGGGCCAACGTCCTGACTTTC.

The CDR3, as DNA: TGTGCCAGCTCACCAATGACTACCACAGATACGCAGTATTTT. Protein sequence: CASSPMTTTDTQYF. J is TRBJ2-3 and V is TRBV18; TRBD2 might be the D (5 bases). V lost 2 bases and J 2 bases, leaving 8 bases between the germline ends. The CDR3 consists of 14 residues. Germline V gene sequence: CDR1 KGHSH, CDR2 LQKENI.

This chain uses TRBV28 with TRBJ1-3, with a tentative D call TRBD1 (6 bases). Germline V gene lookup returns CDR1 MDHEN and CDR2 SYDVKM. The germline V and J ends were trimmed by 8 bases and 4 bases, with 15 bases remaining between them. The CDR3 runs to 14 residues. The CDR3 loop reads CASLSQGRGNTIYF. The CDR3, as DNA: TGTGCCAGCCTGTCACAGGGTAGGGGAAACACCATATATTTT.

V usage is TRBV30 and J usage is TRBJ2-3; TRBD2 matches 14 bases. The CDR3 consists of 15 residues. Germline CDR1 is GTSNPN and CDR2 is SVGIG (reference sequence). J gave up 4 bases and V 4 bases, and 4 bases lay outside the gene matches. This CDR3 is CAWKRLAGGADTQYF. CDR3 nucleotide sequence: TGTGCCTGGAAACGACTAGCGGGAGGGGCAGATACGCAGTATTTT.

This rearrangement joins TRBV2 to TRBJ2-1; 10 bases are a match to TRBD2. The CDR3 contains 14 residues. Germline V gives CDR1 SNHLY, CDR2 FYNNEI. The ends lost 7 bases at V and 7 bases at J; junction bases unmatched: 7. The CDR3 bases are TGTGCCAGCACCGGGACTAGCGATGCTAATGAGCAGTTCTTC. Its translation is CASTGTSDANEQFF.